Listed below are T cell receptor beta chains from one sample, sequenced in a study of control samples from healthy donors and cancer patients. Sequenced by immunoSEQ multiplex PCR; TCRdb stores in-frame clones only, minus some. The sample records 150,000 or so clones, just over 85% being singletons. Sequencing was carried out using blood. Source of these receptors: a man younger than 35 in good health. CDR3s include the opening cysteine and the closing phenylalanine or tryptophan. Fields, in order: CDR3 DNA, CDR3 protein, V gene, D gene, J gene, clone size. D genes are given only for firm matches. Where a row states a size, it is once, few, many or the class of an expanded clone; other rows omit it.

CDR3nt: TGTGCCAGCAGTTACCCGAGGAGGGGTCGCAATCAGCCCCAGCATTTT
CDR3aa: CASSYPRRGRNQPQHF
v_gene: TRBV6-2/TRBV6-3
d_gene: NA
j_gene: TRBJ1-5
abundance: NA

CDR3nt: TGTGCCAGCAGCGCAGGGGGTAGCGAGCAGTACTTC
CDR3aa: CASSAGGSEQYF
v_gene: TRBV9
d_gene: TRBD1
j_gene: TRBJ2-7
abundance: NA

CDR3nt: TGTGCCAGCAGCCCCGGACTAAACCACGAGCAGTACTTC
CDR3aa: CASSPGLNHEQYF
v_gene: TRBV11-3
d_gene: NA
j_gene: TRBJ2-7
abundance: once

CDR3nt: TGTGCCAGCAGTTCGGGACTAGCGGGGGTTAATGAGCAGTTCTTC
CDR3aa: CASSSGLAGVNEQFF
v_gene: TRBV27
d_gene: TRBD2
j_gene: TRBJ2-1
abundance: few

CDR3nt: TGCGCCAGCAGCCCACAGGGGAGATTTGGAGAGACCCAGTACTTC
CDR3aa: CASSPQGRFGETQYF
v_gene: TRBV4-3
d_gene: TRBD1
j_gene: TRBJ2-5
abundance: NA

CDR3nt: TGTGCCAGCAGCCAAGATTACGCCAGGGAAGAGACCCAGTACTTC
CDR3aa: CASSQDYAREETQYF
v_gene: TRBV3-1/TRBV3-2
d_gene: NA
j_gene: TRBJ2-5
abundance: NA

CDR3nt: TGTGCCAGCAGTTTGGGGGTTACCGGGGAGCTGTTTTTT
CDR3aa: CASSLGVTGELFF
v_gene: TRBV12-3/TRBV12-4
d_gene: NA
j_gene: TRBJ2-2
abundance: few

CDR3nt: TGTGCCAGTAGTCCAGGGGGCTCCCATGGCTACACCTTC
CDR3aa: CASSPGGSHGYTF
v_gene: TRBV19
d_gene: TRBD1
j_gene: TRBJ1-2
abundance: NA

CDR3nt: TGTGCCAGCACCCGGACAGGGATTAATGAAAAACTGTTTTTT
CDR3aa: CASTRTGINEKLFF
v_gene: TRBV11-2
d_gene: TRBD1
j_gene: TRBJ1-4
abundance: NA

CDR3nt: TGTGCCAGTAGCCCTAGGGGAGGGGGTCGGAACGAGCAGTACTTC
CDR3aa: CASSPRGGGRNEQYF
v_gene: TRBV19
d_gene: NA
j_gene: TRBJ2-7
abundance: once

CDR3nt: TGTGCCAGCAGTGAAGAGGCAGGGAGCTCCTACAATGAGCAGTTCTTC
CDR3aa: CASSEEAGSSYNEQFF
v_gene: TRBV2
d_gene: NA
j_gene: TRBJ2-1
abundance: NA

CDR3nt: TGTGCCAGCAGCCAAGTAAGACGAGATACGCAGTATTTT
CDR3aa: CASSQVRRDTQYF
v_gene: TRBV3-1/TRBV3-2
d_gene: NA
j_gene: TRBJ2-3
abundance: NA

CDR3nt: TGCAGCGTTGTTGTAGCGGGGGGCGTGGAGACCCAGTACTTC
CDR3aa: CSVVVAGGVETQYF
v_gene: TRBV29-1
d_gene: TRBD2
j_gene: TRBJ2-5
abundance: NA

CDR3nt: TGTGCCAGCAGGGGGGTAGGGAAACTCTACGAGCAGTACTTC
CDR3aa: CASRGVGKLYEQYF
v_gene: TRBV6-5
d_gene: NA
j_gene: TRBJ2-7
abundance: few

CDR3nt: TGTGCCAGCAGCGTAGCCGTGGCGCCGGGCTCTGGCTACACCTTC
CDR3aa: CASSVAVAPGSGYTF
v_gene: TRBV9
d_gene: NA
j_gene: TRBJ1-2
abundance: NA

CDR3nt: TGTGCCAGCAGATACCTCGGGGGAGGGTTAGGATCACCCCTCCACTTT
CDR3aa: CASRYLGGGLGSPLHF
v_gene: TRBV6-5
d_gene: NA
j_gene: TRBJ1-6
abundance: NA

CDR3nt: TGTGCCAGCAGTTTAGGAGAGACAGGGGGAAATGAAAAACTGTTTTTT
CDR3aa: CASSLGETGGNEKLFF
v_gene: TRBV28
d_gene: TRBD1
j_gene: TRBJ1-4
abundance: NA